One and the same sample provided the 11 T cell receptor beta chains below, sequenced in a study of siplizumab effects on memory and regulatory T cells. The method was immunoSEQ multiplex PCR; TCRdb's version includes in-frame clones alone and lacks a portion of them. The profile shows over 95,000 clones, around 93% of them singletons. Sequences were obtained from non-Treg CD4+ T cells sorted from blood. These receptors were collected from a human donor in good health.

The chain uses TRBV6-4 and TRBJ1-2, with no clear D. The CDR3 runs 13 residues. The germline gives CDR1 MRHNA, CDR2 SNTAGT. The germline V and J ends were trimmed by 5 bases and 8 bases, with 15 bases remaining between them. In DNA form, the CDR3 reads TGTGCCAGCAGTCCGGGTCTTCACCGGGGCTACACCTTC. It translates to CASSPGLHRGYTF.

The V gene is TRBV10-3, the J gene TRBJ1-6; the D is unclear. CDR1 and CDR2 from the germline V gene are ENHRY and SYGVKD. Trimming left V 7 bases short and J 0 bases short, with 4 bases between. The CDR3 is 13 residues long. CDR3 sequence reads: CAITVSYNSPLHF. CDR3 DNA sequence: TGTGCCATCACGGTCTCCTATAATTCACCCCTCCACTTT.

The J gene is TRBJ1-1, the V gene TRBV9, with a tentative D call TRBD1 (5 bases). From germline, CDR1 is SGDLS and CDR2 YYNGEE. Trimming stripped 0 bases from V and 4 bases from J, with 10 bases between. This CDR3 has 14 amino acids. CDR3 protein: CASSVEGTTTEAFF. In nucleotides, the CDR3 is TGTGCCAGCAGCGTAGAAGGGACGACCACTGAAGCTTTCTTT.

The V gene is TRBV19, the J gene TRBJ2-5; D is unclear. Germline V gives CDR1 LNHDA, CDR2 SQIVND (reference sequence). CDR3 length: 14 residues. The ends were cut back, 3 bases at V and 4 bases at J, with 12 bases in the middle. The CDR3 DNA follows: TGTGCCAGTAGTATTCCAGATACTGTAGAGACCCAGTACTTC. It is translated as CASSIPDTVETQYF.

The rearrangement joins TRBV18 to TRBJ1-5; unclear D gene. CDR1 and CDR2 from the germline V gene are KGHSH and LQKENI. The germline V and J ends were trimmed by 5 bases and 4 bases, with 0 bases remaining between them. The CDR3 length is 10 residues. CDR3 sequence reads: CASSNQPQHF. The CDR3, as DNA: TGTGCCAGCTCAAATCAGCCCCAGCATTTT.

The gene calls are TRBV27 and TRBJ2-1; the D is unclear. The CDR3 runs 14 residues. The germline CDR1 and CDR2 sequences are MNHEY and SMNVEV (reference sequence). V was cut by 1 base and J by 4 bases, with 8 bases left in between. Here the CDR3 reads CASSLWPLYNEQFF. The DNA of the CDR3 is TGTGCCAGCAGTTTATGGCCCTTATACAATGAGCAGTTCTTC.

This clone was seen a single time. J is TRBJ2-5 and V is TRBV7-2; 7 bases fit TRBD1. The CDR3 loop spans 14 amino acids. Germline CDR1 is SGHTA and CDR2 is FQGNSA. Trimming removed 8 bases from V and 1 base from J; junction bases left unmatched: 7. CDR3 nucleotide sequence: TGTGCCAGCTCCCAGGACAGGATCCAAGAGACCCAGTACTTC. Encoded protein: CASSQDRIQETQYF.

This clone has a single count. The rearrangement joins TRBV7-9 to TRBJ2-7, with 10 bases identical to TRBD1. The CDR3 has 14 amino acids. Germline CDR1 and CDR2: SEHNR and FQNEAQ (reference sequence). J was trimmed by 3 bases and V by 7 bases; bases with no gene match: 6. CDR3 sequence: CASNGGQGNYEQYF. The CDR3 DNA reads TGTGCCAGCAATGGGGGACAGGGGAACTACGAGCAGTACTTC.

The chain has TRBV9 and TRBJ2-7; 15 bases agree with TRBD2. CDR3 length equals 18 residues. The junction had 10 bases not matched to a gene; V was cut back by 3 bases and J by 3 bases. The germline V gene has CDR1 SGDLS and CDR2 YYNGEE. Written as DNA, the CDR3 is TGTGCCAGCAGCGCCTGGGGGACTAGCGGGGGGCCGATCTACGAGCAGTACTTC. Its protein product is CASSAWGTSGGPIYEQYF.

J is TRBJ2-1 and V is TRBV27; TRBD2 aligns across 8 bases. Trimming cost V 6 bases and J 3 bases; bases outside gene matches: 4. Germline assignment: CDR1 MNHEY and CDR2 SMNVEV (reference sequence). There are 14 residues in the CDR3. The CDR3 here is CASSGGAGYNEQFF. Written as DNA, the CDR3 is TGTGCCAGCAGCGGGGGGGCTGGCTACAATGAGCAGTTCTTC.

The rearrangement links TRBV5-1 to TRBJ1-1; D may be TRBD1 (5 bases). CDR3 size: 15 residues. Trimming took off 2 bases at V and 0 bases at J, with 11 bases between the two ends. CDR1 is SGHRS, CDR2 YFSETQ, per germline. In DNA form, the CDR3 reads TGCGCCAGCAGCTTCGATGGGACCATGAACACTGAAGCTTTCTTT. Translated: CASSFDGTMNTEAFF.